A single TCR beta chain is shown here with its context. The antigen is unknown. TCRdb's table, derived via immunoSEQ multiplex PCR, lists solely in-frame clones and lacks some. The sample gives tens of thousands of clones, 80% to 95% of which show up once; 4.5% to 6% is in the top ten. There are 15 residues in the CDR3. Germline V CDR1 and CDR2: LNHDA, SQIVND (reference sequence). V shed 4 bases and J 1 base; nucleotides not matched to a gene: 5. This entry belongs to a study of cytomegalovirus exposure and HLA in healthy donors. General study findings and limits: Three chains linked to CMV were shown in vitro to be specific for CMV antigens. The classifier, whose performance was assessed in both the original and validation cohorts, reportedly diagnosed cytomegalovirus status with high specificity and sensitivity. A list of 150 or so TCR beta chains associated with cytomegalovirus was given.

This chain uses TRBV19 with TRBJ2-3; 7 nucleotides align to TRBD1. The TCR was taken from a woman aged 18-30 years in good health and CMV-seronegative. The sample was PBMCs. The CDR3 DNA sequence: TGTGCCAGTAGTACCCCCGGACAGGGCACAGATACGCAGTATTTT. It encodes CASSTPGQGTDTQYF.